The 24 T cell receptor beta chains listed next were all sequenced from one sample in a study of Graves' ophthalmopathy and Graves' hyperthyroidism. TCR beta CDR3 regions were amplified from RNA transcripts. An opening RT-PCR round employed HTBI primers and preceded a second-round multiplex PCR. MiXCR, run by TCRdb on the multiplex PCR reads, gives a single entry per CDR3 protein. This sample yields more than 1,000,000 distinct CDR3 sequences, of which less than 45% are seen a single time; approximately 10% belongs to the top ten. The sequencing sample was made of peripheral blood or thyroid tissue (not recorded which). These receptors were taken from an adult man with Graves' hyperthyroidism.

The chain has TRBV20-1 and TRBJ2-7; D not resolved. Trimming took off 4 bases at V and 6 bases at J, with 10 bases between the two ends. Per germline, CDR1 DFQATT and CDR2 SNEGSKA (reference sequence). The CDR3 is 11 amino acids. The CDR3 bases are TGCAGTGCTACGTACGACCGCGAGCAGTACTTC. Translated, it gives CSATYDREQYF.

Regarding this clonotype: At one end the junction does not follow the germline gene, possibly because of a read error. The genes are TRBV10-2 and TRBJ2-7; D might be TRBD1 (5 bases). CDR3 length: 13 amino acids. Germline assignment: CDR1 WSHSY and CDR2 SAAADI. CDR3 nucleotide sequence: TGTGCTAGTGGTTATGATGGACACCACGAGCAGTACTTC. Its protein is CASGYDGHHEQYF.

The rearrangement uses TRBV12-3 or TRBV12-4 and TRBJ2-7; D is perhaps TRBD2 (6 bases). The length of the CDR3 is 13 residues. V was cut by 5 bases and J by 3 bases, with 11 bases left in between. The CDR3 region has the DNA TGTGCCAGCAGTGGGACTTACCGCTACGAGCAGTACTTC. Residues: CASSGTYRYEQYF.

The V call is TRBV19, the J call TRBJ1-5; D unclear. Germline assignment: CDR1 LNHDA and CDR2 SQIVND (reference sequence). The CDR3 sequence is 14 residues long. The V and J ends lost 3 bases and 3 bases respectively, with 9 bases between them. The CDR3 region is CASSIWGNNQPQHF. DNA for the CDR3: TGTGCCAGTAGTATTTGGGGAAACAATCAGCCCCAGCATTTT.

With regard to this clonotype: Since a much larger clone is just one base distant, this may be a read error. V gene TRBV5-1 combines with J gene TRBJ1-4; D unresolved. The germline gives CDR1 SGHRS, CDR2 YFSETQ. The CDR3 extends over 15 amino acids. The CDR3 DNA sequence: TGCGCCGGCAGCCCCGACGGAACAACTAATGAAAAACTGTTTTTT. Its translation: CAGSPDGTTNEKLFF.

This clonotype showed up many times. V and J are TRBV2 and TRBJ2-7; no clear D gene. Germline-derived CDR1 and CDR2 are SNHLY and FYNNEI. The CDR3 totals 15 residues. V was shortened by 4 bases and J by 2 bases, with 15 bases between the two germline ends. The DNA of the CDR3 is TGTGCCAGCAGTGTTGATCTTCCCCGGACCTACGAGCAGTACTTC. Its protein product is CASSVDLPRTYEQYF. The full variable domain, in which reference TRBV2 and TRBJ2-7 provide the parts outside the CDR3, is EPEVTQTPSHQVTQMGQEVILRCVPISNHLYFYWYRQILGQKVEFLVSFYNNEISEKSEIFDDQFSVERPDGSNFTLKIRSTKLEDSAMYFCASSVDLPRTYEQYFGPGTRLTVT.

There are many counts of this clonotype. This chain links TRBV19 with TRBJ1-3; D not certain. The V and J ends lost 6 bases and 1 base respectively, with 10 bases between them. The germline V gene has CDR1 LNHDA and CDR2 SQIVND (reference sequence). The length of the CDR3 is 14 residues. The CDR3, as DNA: TGTGCCAGTAGGCCCGTGGGGTCTGGAAACACCATATATTTT. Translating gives CASRPVGSGNTIYF.

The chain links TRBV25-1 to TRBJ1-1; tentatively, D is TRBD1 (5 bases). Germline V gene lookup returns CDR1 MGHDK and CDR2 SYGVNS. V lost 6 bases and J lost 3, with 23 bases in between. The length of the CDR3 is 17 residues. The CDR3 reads CASRLLGRGGKDTEAFF. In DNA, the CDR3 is TGTGCCAGCAGACTACTGGGACGGGGAGGAAAGGACACTGAAGCTTTCTTT. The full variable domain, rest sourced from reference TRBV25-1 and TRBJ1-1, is EADIYQTPRYLVIGTGKKITLECSQTMGHDKMYWYQQDPGMELHLIHYSYGVNSTEKGDLSSESTVSRIRTEHFPLTLESARPSHTSQYLCASRLLGRGGKDTEAFFGQGTRLTVV.

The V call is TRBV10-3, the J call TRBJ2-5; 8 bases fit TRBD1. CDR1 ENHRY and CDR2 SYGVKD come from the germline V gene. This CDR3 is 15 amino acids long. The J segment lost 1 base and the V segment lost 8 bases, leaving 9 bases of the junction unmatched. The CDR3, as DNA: TGTGCCATCTGCAGTACCGACAGGGGCCAAGAGACCCAGTACTTC. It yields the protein CAICSTDRGQETQYF.

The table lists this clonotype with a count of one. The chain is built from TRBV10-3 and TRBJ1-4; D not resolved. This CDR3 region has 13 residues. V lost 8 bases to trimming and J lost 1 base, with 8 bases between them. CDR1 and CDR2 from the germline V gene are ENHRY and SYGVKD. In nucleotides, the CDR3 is TGTGCCATCTCGCTTCGAACTAATGAAAAACTGTTTTTT. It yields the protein CAISLRTNEKLFF.

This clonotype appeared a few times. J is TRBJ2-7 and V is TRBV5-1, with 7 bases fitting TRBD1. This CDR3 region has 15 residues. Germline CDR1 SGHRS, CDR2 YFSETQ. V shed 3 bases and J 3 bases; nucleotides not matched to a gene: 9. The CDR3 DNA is TGCGCCAGCAGCTCCTTTACCGGGACAGACTACGAGCAGTACTTC. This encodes CASSSFTGTDYEQYF.

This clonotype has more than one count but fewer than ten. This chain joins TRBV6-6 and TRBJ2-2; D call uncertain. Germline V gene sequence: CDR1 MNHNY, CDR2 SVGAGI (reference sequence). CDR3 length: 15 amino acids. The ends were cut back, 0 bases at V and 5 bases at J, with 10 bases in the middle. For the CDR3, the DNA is TGTGCCAGCAGTTACTCGTCCCTGAGGACCGGGGAGCTGTTTTTT. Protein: CASSYSSLRTGELFF.

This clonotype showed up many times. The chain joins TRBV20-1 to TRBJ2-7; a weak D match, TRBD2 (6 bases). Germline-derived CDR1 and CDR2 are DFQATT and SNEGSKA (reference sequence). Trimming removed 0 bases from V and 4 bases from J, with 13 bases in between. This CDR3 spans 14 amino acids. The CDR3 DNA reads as TGCAGTGCTAGAGATTCAGGGAGGCCATACGAGCAGTACTTC. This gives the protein CSARDSGRPYEQYF.

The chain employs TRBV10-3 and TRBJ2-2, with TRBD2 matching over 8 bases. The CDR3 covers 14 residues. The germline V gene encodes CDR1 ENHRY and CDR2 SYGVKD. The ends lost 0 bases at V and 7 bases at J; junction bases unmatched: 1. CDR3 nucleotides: TGTGCCATCAGTGAGTCCGGGACTAGCGGGGAGCTGTTTTTT. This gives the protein CAISESGTSGELFF.

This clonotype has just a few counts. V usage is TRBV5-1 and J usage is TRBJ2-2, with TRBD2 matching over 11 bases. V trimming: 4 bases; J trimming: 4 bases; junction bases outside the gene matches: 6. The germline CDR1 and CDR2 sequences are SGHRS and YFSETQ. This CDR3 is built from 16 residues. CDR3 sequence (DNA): TGCGCCAGCAGCCCTAGACTAGCGGGGCCCACCGGGGAGCTGTTTTTT. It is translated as CASSPRLAGPTGELFF.

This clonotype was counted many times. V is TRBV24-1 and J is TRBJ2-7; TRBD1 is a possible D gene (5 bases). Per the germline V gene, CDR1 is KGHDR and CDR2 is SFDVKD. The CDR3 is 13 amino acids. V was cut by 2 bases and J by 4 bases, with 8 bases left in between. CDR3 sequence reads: CATSDYQGYEQYF. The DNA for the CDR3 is TGTGCCACCAGTGATTACCAGGGATACGAGCAGTACTTC.

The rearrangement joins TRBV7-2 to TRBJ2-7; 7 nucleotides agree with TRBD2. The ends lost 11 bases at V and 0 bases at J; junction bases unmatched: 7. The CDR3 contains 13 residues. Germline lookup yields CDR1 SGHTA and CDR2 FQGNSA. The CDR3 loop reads CAWIREDSYEQYF. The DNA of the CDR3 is TGTGCCTGGATCCGGGAGGACTCCTACGAGCAGTACTTC.

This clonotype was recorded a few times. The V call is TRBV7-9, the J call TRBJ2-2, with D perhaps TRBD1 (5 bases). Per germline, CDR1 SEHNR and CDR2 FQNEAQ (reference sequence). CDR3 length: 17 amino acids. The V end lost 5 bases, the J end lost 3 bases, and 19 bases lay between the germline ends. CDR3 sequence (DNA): TGTGCCAGCAGCCATACCGACAAAGGGGTATACACCGGGGAGCTGTTTTTT. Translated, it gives CASSHTDKGVYTGELFF.

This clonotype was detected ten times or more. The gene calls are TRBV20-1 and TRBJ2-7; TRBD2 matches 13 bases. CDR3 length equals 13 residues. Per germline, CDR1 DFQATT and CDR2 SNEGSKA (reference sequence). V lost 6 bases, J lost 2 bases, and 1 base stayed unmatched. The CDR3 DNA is TGCAGTGCCGGACTAGCGGGAGCCTACGAGCAGTACTTC. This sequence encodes CSAGLAGAYEQYF.

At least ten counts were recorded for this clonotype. Here the CDR3 reads CATSRDEVNSNQPQHF. CDR3 nucleotides: TGTGCCACCAGCAGAGATGAAGTTAATAGCAATCAGCCCCAGCATTTT. The chain recombines TRBV15 with TRBJ1-5; D call uncertain. The germline CDR1 and CDR2 sequences are LNHNV and YYDKDF (reference sequence). V lost 0 bases, J lost 0 bases, and 9 bases lay in between. The CDR3 is 16 amino acids. Drawing the rest from reference TRBV15 and TRBJ1-5, the complete variable domain is DAMVIQNPRYQVTQFGKPVTLSCSQTLNHNVMYWYQQKSSQAPKLLFHYYDKDFNNEADTPDNFQSRRPNTSFCFLDIRSPGLGDTAMYLCATSRDEVNSNQPQHFGDGTRLSIL.

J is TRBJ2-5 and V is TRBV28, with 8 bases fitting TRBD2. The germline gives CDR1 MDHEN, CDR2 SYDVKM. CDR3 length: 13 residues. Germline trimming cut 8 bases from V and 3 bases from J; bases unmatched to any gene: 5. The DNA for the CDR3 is TGTGCCAGCGGGGGGACTAGTAAAGAGACCCAGTACTTC. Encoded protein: CASGGTSKETQYF.

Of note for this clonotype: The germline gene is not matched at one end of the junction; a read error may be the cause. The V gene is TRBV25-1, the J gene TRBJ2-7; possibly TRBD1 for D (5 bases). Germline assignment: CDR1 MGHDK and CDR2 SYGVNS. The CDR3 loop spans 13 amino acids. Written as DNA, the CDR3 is TGTGCCTGCAGGTCAGGGTTATTTGTCGAGCAGTACTTC. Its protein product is CACRSGLFVEQYF.

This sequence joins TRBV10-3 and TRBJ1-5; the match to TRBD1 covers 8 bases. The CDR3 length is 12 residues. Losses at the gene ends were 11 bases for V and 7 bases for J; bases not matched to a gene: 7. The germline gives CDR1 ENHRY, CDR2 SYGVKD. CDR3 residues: CAWNDRGQPQHF. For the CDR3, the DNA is TGTGCCTGGAATGACAGGGGACAGCCCCAGCATTTT.

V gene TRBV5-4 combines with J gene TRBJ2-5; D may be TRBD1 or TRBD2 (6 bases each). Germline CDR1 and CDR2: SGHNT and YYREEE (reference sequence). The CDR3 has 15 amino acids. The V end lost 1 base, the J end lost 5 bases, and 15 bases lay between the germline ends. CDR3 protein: CASSLIRGARETQYF. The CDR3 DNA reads TGTGCCAGCAGCTTGATAAGGGGGGCCAGGGAGACCCAGTACTTC.